This T cell receptor (beta chain) came from a study of regulatory T cells in long-lasting Graves disease. Study-wide background: Persistence in Graves' disease denoted antithyroid drug use beyond 5 years alongside positive TSH receptor antibodies.

With regard to this clonotype: The target antigen is unknown.

Points from the study as a whole: Public clonotype sharing was higher in persistent than newly diagnosed patients. Peripheral blood was the sole material, not thyroid tissue.

Time point meaning: persistent/refractory GD, antithyroid drugs over 5 years with positive TRAb. PBMC RNA served as the TCR library source. The authors diagnosed Graves' disease using American Thyroid Association guidelines. Arm-PCR of CDR3 regions with iRepertoire HTBI primers generated TCR beta libraries. TCRdb passed the multiplex PCR reads through MiXCR, listing each CDR3 protein once. In the table there are 700,000 or so distinct CDR3 sequences, about 30% of which are singletons. CDR3 size: 15 residues. Deletions cut 8 bases from V and 0 bases from J, with 13 bases between. In germline, CDR1 is MNHNS, CDR2 SASEGT.

This TCR came from a female donor with Graves disease. V and J are TRBV6-1 and TRBJ2-2; D ambiguous. This specimen consisted of peripheral blood mononuclear cells (PBMCs), obtained when the disease was refractory, from a patient treated with antithyroid drugs. The CDR3 loop is CASEMLRSNTGELFF. The CDR3 DNA sequence: TGTGCCAGCGAAATGTTGCGGTCGAACACCGGGGAGCTGTTTTTT.